The text below deals with one T cell receptor beta chain. Its matching antigen is unknown. CD8+ and CD4+ blood T cells underwent TCR beta sequencing. The CD8+ and CD4+ T cells were isolated magnetically using a negative isolation approach, whereas the TEMRA cells were enriched by FACS. Reverse transcription of roughly 0.45 to 1 ug RNA was carried out with random hexamers. Multiplex immunoSEQ PCR targeted 54 Vbeta and 13 Jbeta TCR beta segments. Via MiXCR, TCRdb re-called the immunoSEQ multiplex PCR reads, giving one row per CDR3 protein. The table lists 100,000 to 150,000 distinct CDR3 sequences, 80% of them singletons. V lost 4 bases to trimming and J lost 7 bases, with 14 bases between them. This CDR3 region has 13 residues. Looked up from germline, CDR1 is SGHNT and CDR2 is YYREEE (reference sequence). This specimen belongs to a study of CD8 T cells in Susac syndrome. Broader study findings: Individuals included in the TCR sequencing and HLA analysis were acknowledged by the study to be relatively few in number.

The source material was CD8+ T cells from PBMCs. The rearrangement links TRBV5-4 to TRBJ1-1; D is unresolved. The receptor's source is a human donor with multiple sclerosis. CDR3 in amino acids: CASSPGFGFEAFF. Written as DNA, the CDR3 is TGTGCCAGCAGCCCGGGGTTCGGATTTGAAGCTTTCTTT.